Below are 5 T cell receptor beta chains sequenced from a single sample in a study of OX40 agonist ivuxolimab in advanced cancers. The table came from immunoSEQ multiplex PCR; TCRdb's copy has only in-frame clones and leaves some out. Of some 99,000 clones listed, about nine tenths are singletons. Sequenced here: CD4+ or CD8+ T cells sorted from blood, sampled in a trial of the OX40 agonist ivuxolimab. The receptors were gathered from an adult with an advanced solid tumor such as melanoma, head and neck, liver or kidney cancer.

This rearrangement joins TRBV5-4 to TRBJ1-2, with a possible D match to TRBD1 (6 bases). Trimming shortened V by 4 bases and J by 8 bases, and 18 bases separated the two germline ends. The CDR3 is 14 residues long. In germline, CDR1 is SGHNT, CDR2 YYREEE (reference sequence). For the CDR3, the DNA is TGTGCCAGCAGCACGACAGGCGGGGCAACCGGCTACACCTTC. Its translation: CASSTTGGATGYTF.

The DNA for the CDR3 is TGTGCCAGCACCCTCATGTCGGGTGGTTCCTACGAGCAGTACTTC. Protein: CASTLMSGGSYEQYF. V and J are TRBV5-5 and TRBJ2-7; the D is unclear. CDR1 and CDR2 (germline): SGHKS, YYEKEE (reference sequence). V was pared by 6 bases and J by 1 base, with 17 bases between. The CDR3 runs 15 residues.

The chain has TRBV19 and TRBJ1-5; no definite D call. The germline V and J ends were trimmed by 4 bases and 1 base, with 5 bases remaining between them. The CDR3 is made up of 13 amino acids. Germline V gene lookup returns CDR1 LNHDA and CDR2 SQIVND (reference sequence). For the CDR3, the DNA is TGTGCCAGTAGTAAGGAAAGCAATCAGCCCCAGCATTTT. This translates into CASSKESNQPQHF.

This sequence joins TRBV7-2 and TRBJ2-4, with TRBD1 identical over 8 bases. After removal of 5 bases from V and 0 bases from J, the junction contained 15 bases not matched to a gene. This CDR3 spans 19 amino acids. Germline loops: CDR1 SGHTA, CDR2 FQGNSA. This CDR3 reads CASSPMSGTGNLAKNIQYF. The CDR3 DNA reads as TGTGCCAGCAGCCCAATGTCCGGGACAGGAAATCTAGCCAAAAACATTCAGTACTTC.

The rearrangement links TRBV18 to TRBJ2-7, with D unclear. V dropped 3 bases and J dropped 3 bases, with 18 bases sitting between them. The CDR3 loop spans 16 amino acids. The germline V gene has CDR1 KGHSH and CDR2 LQKENI. CDR3 nucleotide sequence: TGTGCCAGCTCACCGGGCAGCCCAAAATCAAACTACGAGCAGTACTTC. Protein sequence: CASSPGSPKSNYEQYF.